Each of the 31 T cell receptor beta chains below was sequenced from the same sample in a study of T-cell memory formation after mild COVID-19. TCRdb re-called the 5' RACE reads with MiXCR, one entry per CDR3 protein. Of 550,000 to 650,000 distinct CDR3 sequences in the sample, approximately 15% were seen once. Sequenced sample: PBMCs or a T cell subset sorted from them (not recorded which). Receptors originate from an adult woman who had mild COVID-19 (a few samples of this study predate the infection). Cell type and time point are not known.

This clonotype was picked up a small number of times. V gene TRBV7-9 combines with J gene TRBJ1-1; D gene unclear. This CDR3 contains 9 residues. V was cut by 1 base and J by 11 bases, with 2 bases left in between. Per germline, CDR1 SEHNR and CDR2 FQNEAQ (reference sequence). CDR3 sequence: CASSLEAFF. For the CDR3, the DNA is TGTGCCAGCAGCTTAGAGGCTTTCTTT.

There are many counts of this clonotype. The rearrangement uses TRBV5-1 and TRBJ2-3, with 10 bases fitting TRBD2. This CDR3 is built from 21 residues. Germline CDR1 reads SGHRS; CDR2 reads YFSETQ. The V gene end was trimmed by 0 bases and the J gene end by 2 bases; junction bases not matched to a gene: 18. The CDR3 nucleotides read TGCGCCAGCAGCTTGGCGCGAGGGGGGTCTACTAGCGGGGCAAACACAGATACGCAGTATTTT. Amino acid sequence: CASSLARGGSTSGANTDTQYF.

This clonotype was detected ten times or more. The chain recombines TRBV15 with TRBJ1-2; D gene unclear. Per germline, CDR1 LNHNV and CDR2 YYDKDF (reference sequence). The CDR3 contains 13 residues. Trimming took 1 base from V and 0 from J, leaving 3 bases between them. CDR3 DNA sequence: TGTGCCACCAGCAGAGGGACTAACTATGGCTACACCTTC. It translates to CATSRGTNYGYTF.

CDR3 sequence (DNA): TGTGCCACCAGTAGGCGACAGGCAGTGGTCGGGGAGCTGTTTTTT. This encodes CATSRRQAVVGELFF. The chain carries TRBV24-1 and TRBJ2-2; possible D gene TRBD1, 6 bases. Germline loops: CDR1 KGHDR, CDR2 SFDVKD. V was pared by 6 bases and J by 7 bases, with 17 bases between. The CDR3 runs to 15 residues.

In its sample, this clonotype was seen a few times. The chain employs TRBV7-6 and TRBJ2-7, with D possibly matching TRBD1 (5 bases). CDR1 and CDR2 (germline): SGHVS, FNYEAQ. This CDR3 has 13 amino acids. V shed 5 bases and J shed 5 bases, with 13 bases lying between them. In nucleotides, the CDR3 is TGTGCCAGCAGCCTCACAGGTTGGGACGAGCAGTACTTC. Its translation: CASSLTGWDEQYF.

This clonotype came up many times. This rearrangement joins TRBV19 to TRBJ2-7, with 11 bases aligning to TRBD2. This CDR3 is built from 15 residues. Trimming cost V 4 bases and J 2 bases; bases outside gene matches: 4. From germline, CDR1 is LNHDA and CDR2 SQIVND (reference sequence). CDR3 bases: TGTGCCAGTAGTACTGGGACTAGCGGCACCTACGAGCAGTACTTC. It yields the protein CASSTGTSGTYEQYF.

V usage is TRBV5-6 and J usage is TRBJ2-2, with D tentatively TRBD1 or TRBD2 (5 bases each). The germline CDR1 and CDR2 sequences are SGHDT and YYEEEE. Trimming took off 5 bases at V and 5 bases at J, with 16 bases between the two ends. The CDR3 runs to 15 residues. The CDR3 spells CASRQRQRGTGELFF. The CDR3 bases are TGTGCCAGCAGGCAAAGACAGAGAGGGACCGGGGAGCTGTTTTTT.

This clonotype was recorded a few times. This chain joins TRBV20-1 and TRBJ2-3, with a tentative D call TRBD2 (5 bases). Trimming removed 6 bases at V and 2 bases at J, with 15 bases between. The CDR3 has 14 residues. The germline V gene has CDR1 DFQATT and CDR2 SNEGSKA (reference sequence). CDR3 loop: CSALGQRNTDTQYF. In DNA, the CDR3 is TGCAGTGCCTTAGGGCAGCGGAACACAGATACGCAGTATTTT.

About this clonotype itself: A read error is possible here, since a much larger clone lies one base away. The conserved phenylalanine or tryptophan normally closing the CDR3 is absent here, so this likely arose from a read error. The chain carries TRBV5-1 and TRBJ2-7; a possible D gene is TRBD2 (5 bases). This CDR3 contains 15 residues. Deletions cut 2 bases from V and 5 bases from J, with 17 bases between. Germline V CDR1 and CDR2: SGHRS, YFSETQ. The CDR3 DNA reads TGCGCCAGCAGCTTACGCTTCGGGGAATCAGACGAGCAGTACTTA. It is translated as CASSLRFGESDEQYL.

The rearrangement links TRBV29-1 to TRBJ2-3; D gene uncertain. The CDR3 runs to 12 residues. V gave up 5 bases and J gave up 1 base, with 7 bases separating them. Germline CDR1 is SQVTM and CDR2 is ANQGSEA. As DNA, the CDR3 is TGCAGCGTTTCTTGGCGCACAGATACGCAGTATTTT. It yields the protein CSVSWRTDTQYF.

The chain employs TRBV10-3 and TRBJ2-7; D is possibly TRBD1 or TRBD2 (6 bases each). The germline gives CDR1 ENHRY, CDR2 SYGVKD. Trimming stripped 11 bases from V and 5 bases from J, with 25 bases between. This CDR3 comprises 15 residues. In DNA, the CDR3 is TGTGCCTCACATTCGACAGGAGGGATGGGTGACGAGCAGTACTTC. Protein: CASHSTGGMGDEQYF.

The chain is built from TRBV5-6 and TRBJ1-1; 10 nucleotides align to TRBD1. V shed 1 base and J 3 bases; nucleotides not matched to a gene: 24. The CDR3 has 22 amino acids. CDR1 SGHDT and CDR2 YYEEEE come from the germline V gene. The CDR3 bases are TGTGCCAGCAGCTTGTACCTCCCCAGATTGACCGGGACAGGGGTTAGTGACACTGAAGCTTTCTTT. Translation gives CASSLYLPRLTGTGVSDTEAFF. Filled out from reference TRBV5-6 and TRBJ1-1, the complete variable domain reads DAGVTQSPTHLIKTRGQQVTLRCSPKSGHDTVSWYQQALGQGPQFIFQYYEEEERQRGNFPDRFSGHQFPNYSSELNVNALLLGDSALYLCASSLYLPRLTGTGVSDTEAFFGQGTRLTVV.

V usage is TRBV4-2 and J usage is TRBJ2-2; possible D gene TRBD2, 5 bases. Germline-derived CDR1 and CDR2 are LGHNA and YNFKEQ. There are 20 residues in the CDR3. Trimming shortened V by 8 bases and J by 4 bases, and 32 bases separated the two germline ends. The CDR3 region has the DNA TGTGCCAGCGGGGAACACCTAATTGGACTGACTGTCTTAGGCACCGGGGAGCTGTTTTTT. Translated, it gives CASGEHLIGLTVLGTGELFF.

This rearrangement joins TRBV18 to TRBJ2-7; the D gene is possibly TRBD2 (5 bases). This CDR3 has 13 amino acids. Between the trimmed V and J ends, which lost 1 base and 6 bases, there was a span of 10 bases. The germline V gene encodes CDR1 KGHSH and CDR2 LQKENI. Written as DNA, the CDR3 is TGTGCCAGCTCACCACTCGGGGAGTCCGAGCAGTACTTC. It encodes CASSPLGESEQYF.

This clonotype occurred a few times. The chain couples TRBV5-6 to TRBJ2-3; D tentatively fits TRBD1 or TRBD2 (6 bases each). Looked up from germline, CDR1 is SGHDT and CDR2 is YYEEEE. Trimming shortened V by 1 base and J by 5 bases, and 11 bases separated the two germline ends. CDR3 size: 14 residues. This CDR3 reads CASSLPGAIDTQYF. The CDR3 region has the DNA TGTGCCAGCAGCTTGCCGGGGGCCATAGATACGCAGTATTTT.

This clonotype came up a few times. The V and J genes are TRBV5-6 and TRBJ2-7; possible D gene TRBD2, 5 bases. CDR3 length: 15 amino acids. Trimming pared 7 bases from V and 4 bases from J, leaving 21 bases between. The V gene's germline CDR1 is SGHDT and CDR2 YYEEEE. CDR3 region: CASGLRTSSFYEQYF. CDR3 in DNA: TGTGCCAGCGGACTTAGGACCAGTTCATTTTACGAGCAGTACTTC.

The V and J genes are TRBV7-9 and TRBJ2-2; 10 positions match TRBD1. CDR1 is SEHNR and CDR2 is FQNEAQ in the germline V gene (reference sequence). V shed 7 bases and J 6 bases; nucleotides not matched to a gene: 5. The CDR3 spans 14 residues. CDR3 loop: CASNRDRGSGELFF. CDR3 in DNA: TGTGCCAGCAACCGGGACAGGGGCTCCGGGGAGCTGTTTTTT.

The V call is TRBV12-3 or TRBV12-4, the J call TRBJ2-2; possibly TRBD2 for D (7 bases). Trimming pared 7 bases from V and 6 bases from J, leaving 24 bases between. The CDR3 length is 17 residues. The CDR3 here is CASNVLLPWRGPGELFF. Here the CDR3 DNA reads TGTGCCAGCAACGTTCTCCTCCCTTGGCGGGGGCCCGGGGAGCTGTTTTTT.

This chain connects TRBV5-4 to TRBJ2-5; D could derive from TRBD1 or TRBD2 (5 bases each). Germline V CDR1 and CDR2: SGHNT, YYREEE (reference sequence). Trimming left V 1 base short and J 2 bases short, with 12 bases between. CDR3 length: 15 residues. CDR3 sequence (DNA): TGTGCCAGCAGCTTGCGCCCGGGGCCTCAAGAGACCCAGTACTTC. This sequence encodes CASSLRPGPQETQYF.

CDR3 residues: CASSTRMSGYGYTF. The CDR3 region has the DNA TGTGCCAGCAGCACCCGGATGTCGGGCTATGGCTACACCTTC. The rearrangement uses TRBV7-2 and TRBJ1-2; D is uncertain. The CDR3 runs to 14 residues. Looked up from germline, CDR1 is SGHTA and CDR2 is FQGNSA. V lost 5 bases and J 4 bases, leaving 14 bases between the germline ends.

The gene calls are TRBV7-9 and TRBJ2-7, with 9 bases lining up with TRBD1. The germline gives CDR1 SEHNR, CDR2 FQNEAQ (reference sequence). Unmatched junction bases numbered 7, after V lost 0 bases and J lost 4 bases. The CDR3 has 16 residues. The CDR3, as DNA: TGTGCCAGCAGCTTAGCGGGTGGACAGGGGAAGTACGAGCAGTACTTC. Translated: CASSLAGGQGKYEQYF.

The chain combines TRBV27 with TRBJ2-6; D is perhaps TRBD2 (6 bases). The length of the CDR3 is 18 residues. Trimming shortened V by 4 bases and J by 1 base, and 17 bases separated the two germline ends. CDR1 and CDR2 from the germline V gene are MNHEY and SMNVEV (reference sequence). The CDR3 DNA reads TGTGCCAGCAGTTATCGGGGGTATGGGTCGTCTGGGGCCAACGTCCTGACTTTC. Protein sequence: CASSYRGYGSSGANVLTF. The variable domain in full, with the rest retrieved from reference TRBV27 and TRBJ2-6, is EAQVTQNPRYLITVTGKKLTVTCSQNMNHEYMSWYRQDPGLGLRQIYYSMNVEVTDKGDVPEGYKVSRKEKRNFPLILESPSPNQTSLYFCASSYRGYGSSGANVLTFGAGSRLTVL.

This clonotype has just a few counts. The chain combines TRBV19 with TRBJ1-5; 11 bases map to TRBD1. The CDR3 sequence is 16 residues long. Germline values: CDR1 LNHDA, CDR2 SQIVND (reference sequence). The trim removed 4 bases at V and 6 bases at J, leaving 8 bases unmatched. The CDR3 DNA follows: TGTGCCAGTAGTACACGGACAGGGGGCGCGGGTCAGCCCCAGCATTTT. This codes for CASSTRTGGAGQPQHF.

The chain recombines TRBV7-9 with TRBJ1-3; D gene uncertain. The CDR3 is 17 residues long. Germline assignment: CDR1 SEHNR and CDR2 FQNEAQ (reference sequence). Trimming left V 3 bases short and J 0 bases short, with 15 bases between. CDR3 nucleotide sequence: TGTGCCAGCAGCTTGAGTGCTGGCCGACGCTCTGGAAACACCATATATTTT. This translates into CASSLSAGRRSGNTIYF. Full variable domain (rest looked up from reference TRBV7-9 and TRBJ1-3): DTGVSQNPRHKITKRGQNVTFRCDPISEHNRLYWYRQTLGQGPEFLTYFQNEAQLEKSRLLSDRFSAERPKGSFSTLEIQRTEQGDSAMYLCASSLSAGRRSGNTIYFGEGSWLTVV.

CDR3 protein: CASSQRDRHGYTF. Here the CDR3 DNA reads TGTGCCAGCAGCCAAAGGGACCGGCATGGCTACACCTTC. The chain employs TRBV3-1 and TRBJ1-2; the D gene is possibly TRBD1 (5 bases). The CDR3 covers 13 residues. The germline V gene has CDR1 LGHDT and CDR2 YNNKEL (reference sequence). Trimming removed 2 bases at V and 6 bases at J, with 10 bases between. Drawing the rest from reference TRBV3-1 and TRBJ1-2, the complete variable domain is DTAVSQTPKYLVTQMGNDKSIKCEQNLGHDTMYWYKQDSKKFLKIMFSYNNKELIINETVPNRFSPKSPDKAHLNLHINSLELGDSAVYFCASSQRDRHGYTFGSGTRLTVV.

This clonotype appeared a few times. The chain carries TRBV12-3 or TRBV12-4 and TRBJ1-1; the D is unclear. Trimming stripped 1 base from V and 4 bases from J, with 13 bases between. The CDR3 totals 15 residues. CDR3 in amino acids: CASSLDPARGTEAFF. In DNA form, the CDR3 reads TGTGCCAGCAGTTTAGATCCAGCTCGGGGCACTGAAGCTTTCTTT.

The V gene is TRBV19, the J gene TRBJ2-2; perhaps TRBD2 as D (6 bases). The germline V gene has CDR1 LNHDA and CDR2 SQIVND (reference sequence). The CDR3 length is 14 residues. Between the trimmed V and J ends, which lost 6 bases and 7 bases, there was a span of 15 bases. The DNA for the CDR3 is TGTGCCAGTAGCTGGGGGACTGCAAACGGGGAGCTGTTTTTT. Its protein is CASSWGTANGELFF. The whole variable domain, remainder taken from reference TRBV19 and TRBJ2-2, is DGGITQSPKYLFRKEGQNVTLSCEQNLNHDAMYWYRQDPGQGLRLIYYSQIVNDFQKGDIAEGYSVSREKKESFPLTVTSAQKNPTAFYLCASSWGTANGELFFGEGSRLTVL.

The gene calls are TRBV9 and TRBJ2-1, with D perhaps assigned TRBD1 or TRBD2 (6 bases each). V was trimmed by 4 bases and J by 2 bases, leaving 13 bases between them. The CDR3 sequence is 15 residues long. Germline lookup yields CDR1 SGDLS and CDR2 YYNGEE. CDR3: CASSPRGPTYNEQFF. CDR3 DNA: TGTGCCAGCAGCCCTCGGGGGCCGACCTACAATGAGCAGTTCTTC.

This clonotype appeared many times. The rearrangement joins TRBV7-6 to TRBJ2-5; the D gene could be TRBD1 or TRBD2 (5 bases each). The CDR3 is 14 residues long. Trimming removed 1 base at V and 5 bases at J, with 11 bases between. The V gene's germline CDR1 is SGHVS and CDR2 FNYEAQ. The CDR3 DNA is TGTGCCAGCAGCTTAGTTTCAGGGAGTGAGACCCAGTACTTC. Translated, it gives CASSLVSGSETQYF.

In this sample, this clonotype turned up a few times. The chain uses TRBV15 and TRBJ2-1; 8 bases are a match to TRBD2. J lost 7 bases, V lost 5 bases, and 7 bases had no gene match. The CDR3 covers 14 residues. Looked up from germline, CDR1 is LNHNV and CDR2 is YYDKDF (reference sequence). As DNA, the CDR3 is TGTGCCACCAGCGACTCTCGGGGGGGAAATGAGCAGTTCTTC. Encoded protein: CATSDSRGGNEQFF.

This chain links TRBV5-1 with TRBJ2-1; D might be TRBD2 (6 bases). The germline V and J ends were trimmed by 6 bases and 0 bases, with 13 bases remaining between them. Germline lookup yields CDR1 SGHRS and CDR2 YFSETQ. This CDR3 comprises 15 residues. In DNA, the CDR3 is TGCGCCAGCATGGGCGGGGCGGACTCCTACAATGAGCAGTTCTTC. It translates to CASMGGADSYNEQFF.